What follows describes a single T cell receptor (beta chain). PCR employed 60 Vbeta and 13 Jbeta primers. Here immunoSEQ multiplex PCR was the method, and the copy in TCRdb shows in-frame clones only, minus some. The sample yields tens of thousands of clones, more than 70% seen once. These data come from a study of cytomegalovirus exposure and HLA in healthy donors. The TCR was taken from a man in his forties in good health and CMV-seronegative. Source material: PBMCs.

The CDR3 loop reads CSVEFYYEQYF. As DNA, the CDR3 is TGCAGCGTTGAATTCTACTACGAGCAGTACTTC. This chain joins TRBV29-1 and TRBJ2-7; D unresolved. The germline CDR1 and CDR2 sequences are SQVTM and ANQGSEA. The V gene lost 2 bases and the J gene lost 3 bases, with 5 bases spanning the gap. The CDR3 contains 11 residues.